The 9 T cell receptor beta chains below come from one sample, sequenced in a study of OX40 agonist ivuxolimab in advanced cancers. Only in-frame clones appear in the TCRdb table, and some are missing; sequencing was by immunoSEQ multiplex PCR. The table lists 60,000 to 70,000 clones, more than 75% of them singletons. The specimen was CD4+ or CD8+ T cells sorted from blood, collected in a trial of the OX40 agonist ivuxolimab. The receptors originated from an adult with an advanced solid tumor such as melanoma, head and neck, liver or kidney cancer.

CDR3 residues: CASSDFEANTGELFF. The CDR3 nucleotides read TGTGCCAGCAGTGACTTTGAGGCGAACACCGGGGAGCTGTTTTTT. The chain is built from TRBV2 and TRBJ2-2, with D unresolved. Germline CDR1 is SNHLY and CDR2 is FYNNEI. This CDR3 region has 15 residues. The germline V and J ends were trimmed by 3 bases and 0 bases, with 8 bases remaining between them.

V usage is TRBV14 and J usage is TRBJ1-2; 8 bases match TRBD1. V was pared by 4 bases and J by 1 base, with 8 bases of the junction left unmatched. This CDR3 contains 16 residues. Germline assignment: CDR1 SGHDN and CDR2 FVKESK. This CDR3 reads CASSRYYRGNNYGYTF. In DNA, the CDR3 is TGTGCCAGCAGCCGCTATTACAGGGGGAATAACTATGGCTACACCTTC. The complete variable domain, with remaining parts taken from reference TRBV14 and TRBJ1-2, reads EAGVTQFPSHSVIEKGQTVTLRCDPISGHDNLYWYRRVMGKEIKFLLHFVKESKQDESGMPNNRFLAERTGGTYSTLKVQPAELEDSGVYFCASSRYYRGNNYGYTFGSGTRLTVV.

The chain uses TRBV2 and TRBJ2-5, with D perhaps matching TRBD2 (5 bases). Germline V gives CDR1 SNHLY, CDR2 FYNNEI. The CDR3 consists of 14 residues. Trimming pared 8 bases from V and 3 bases from J, leaving 16 bases between. The CDR3 DNA sequence: TGTGCCAGCCGTGCTGACTACATCAAAGAGACCCAGTACTTC. Protein product: CASRADYIKETQYF.

There are a few counts of this clone. This chain links TRBV20-1 with TRBJ1-1; no firm D call. The V end was cut by 6 bases, the J end by 3 bases, with 8 bases between. Germline CDR1 reads DFQATT; CDR2 reads SNEGSKA (reference sequence). The CDR3 has 11 residues. This chain's CDR3 is CSAVVDTEAFF. In nucleotides, the CDR3 is TGCAGTGCCGTGGTTGACACTGAAGCTTTCTTT.

This chain uses TRBV5-4 with TRBJ2-3, with 7 bases fitting TRBD1. V lost 4 bases and J lost 10; bases outside the gene matches: 9. This CDR3 is built from 13 residues. In germline, CDR1 is SGHNT, CDR2 YYREEE (reference sequence). The CDR3 DNA follows: TGTGCCAGCAGCCATCTGACAGGGTCGGCGCAGTATTTT. It encodes CASSHLTGSAQYF.

The chain is built from TRBV5-1 and TRBJ2-5; maybe TRBD1 (5 bases). CDR1 and CDR2 from the germline V gene are SGHRS and YFSETQ. The V gene lost 4 bases and the J gene lost 2 bases, with 12 bases spanning the gap. This CDR3 has 14 amino acids. The CDR3 DNA sequence: TGCGCCAGCAGCCAAGGACAAGTGCAAGAGACCCAGTACTTC. Protein product: CASSQGQVQETQYF.

The chain joins TRBV18 to TRBJ1-3; D gene unclear. This CDR3 contains 16 residues. Germline CDR1 is KGHSH and CDR2 is LQKENI. V was shortened by 5 bases and J by 0 bases, with 14 bases between the two germline ends. The CDR3 DNA sequence: TGTGCCAGCTCAGCCTCAGCTCCCGCCTCTGGAAACACCATATATTTT. It is translated as CASSASAPASGNTIYF. The full variable domain, in which reference TRBV18 and TRBJ1-3 provide the parts outside the CDR3, is NAGVMQNPRHLVRRRGQEARLRCSPMKGHSHVYWYRQLPEEGLKFMVYLQKENIIDESGMPKERFSAEFPKEGPSILRIQQVVRGDSAAYFCASSASAPASGNTIYFGEGSWLTVV.

The chain recombines TRBV9 with TRBJ2-7, with TRBD1 matching over 10 bases. Germline values: CDR1 SGDLS, CDR2 YYNGEE. V lost 4 bases and J lost 7; bases outside the gene matches: 8. The CDR3 has 14 amino acids. CDR3 sequence reads: CASSQGQGVGEQYF. CDR3 coding DNA: TGTGCCAGCAGCCAAGGACAGGGGGTGGGAGAGCAGTACTTC. The full variable domain, with the rest looked up from reference TRBV9 and TRBJ2-7, is DSGVTQTPKHLITATGQRVTLRCSPRSGDLSVYWYQQSLDQGLQFLIQYYNGEERAKGNILERFSAQQFPDLHSELNLSSLELGDSALYFCASSQGQGVGEQYFGPGTRLTVT.

The gene calls are TRBV13 and TRBJ2-1; unclear D gene. The CDR3 totals 15 residues. The V gene lost 4 bases and the J gene lost 2 bases, with 12 bases spanning the gap. CDR1 is PRHDT, CDR2 FYEKMQ, per germline (reference sequence). In DNA form, the CDR3 reads TGTGCCAGCAGCTACAGCGTTCACACCTACAATGAGCAGTTCTTC. Translated, it gives CASSYSVHTYNEQFF.